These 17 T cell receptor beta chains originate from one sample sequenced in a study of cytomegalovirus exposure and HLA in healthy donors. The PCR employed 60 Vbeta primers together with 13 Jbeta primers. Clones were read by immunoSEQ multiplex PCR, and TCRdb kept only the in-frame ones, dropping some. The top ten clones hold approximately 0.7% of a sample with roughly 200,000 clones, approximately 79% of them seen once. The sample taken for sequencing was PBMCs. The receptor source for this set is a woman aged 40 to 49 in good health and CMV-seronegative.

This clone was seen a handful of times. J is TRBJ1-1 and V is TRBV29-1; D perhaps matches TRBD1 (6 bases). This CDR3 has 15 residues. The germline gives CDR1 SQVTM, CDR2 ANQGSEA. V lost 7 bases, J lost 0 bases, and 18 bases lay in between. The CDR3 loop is CSAVKQTGMNTEAFF. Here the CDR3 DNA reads TGCAGCGCCGTAAAACAGACAGGAATGAACACTGAAGCTTTCTTT.

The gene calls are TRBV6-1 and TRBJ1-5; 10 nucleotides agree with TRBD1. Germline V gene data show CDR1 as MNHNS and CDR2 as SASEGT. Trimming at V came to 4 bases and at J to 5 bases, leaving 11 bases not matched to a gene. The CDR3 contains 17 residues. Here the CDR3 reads CASSVNPGQGLDQPQHF. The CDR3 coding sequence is TGTGCCAGCAGTGTCAACCCGGGACAGGGGCTCGATCAGCCCCAGCATTTT.

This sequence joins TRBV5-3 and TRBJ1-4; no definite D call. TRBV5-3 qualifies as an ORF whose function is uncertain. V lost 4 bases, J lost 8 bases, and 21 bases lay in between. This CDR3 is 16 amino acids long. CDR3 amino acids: CARSESGRVIAEKLFF. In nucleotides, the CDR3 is TGTGCCAGAAGCGAGAGCGGCCGGGTAATAGCGGAAAAACTGTTTTTT.

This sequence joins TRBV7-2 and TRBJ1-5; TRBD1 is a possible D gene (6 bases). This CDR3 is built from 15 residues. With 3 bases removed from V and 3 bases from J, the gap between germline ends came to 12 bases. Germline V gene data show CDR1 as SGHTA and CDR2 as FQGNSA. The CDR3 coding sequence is TGTGCCAGCAGCTTCCGACAGGCCTCCAATCAGCCCCAGCATTTT. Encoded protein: CASSFRQASNQPQHF.

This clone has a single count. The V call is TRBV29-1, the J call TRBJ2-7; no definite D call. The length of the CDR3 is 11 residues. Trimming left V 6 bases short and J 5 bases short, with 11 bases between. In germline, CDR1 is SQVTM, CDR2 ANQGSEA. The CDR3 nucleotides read TGCAGCGTCCTCTCGAGCGACGAGCAGTACTTC. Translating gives CSVLSSDEQYF.

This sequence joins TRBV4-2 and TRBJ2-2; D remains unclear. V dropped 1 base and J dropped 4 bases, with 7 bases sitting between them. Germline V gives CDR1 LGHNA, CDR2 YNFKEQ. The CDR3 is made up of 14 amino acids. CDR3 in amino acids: CASSQVRVTGELFF. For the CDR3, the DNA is TGTGCCAGCAGCCAAGTCCGCGTCACCGGGGAGCTGTTTTTT.

The CDR3 protein is CASSRSGGQNTEAFF. CDR3 coding DNA: TGTGCCAGCTCACGATCCGGGGGGCAGAACACTGAAGCTTTCTTT. The chain couples TRBV18 to TRBJ1-1; a weak D match, TRBD1 (6 bases). V was cut by 4 bases and J by 1 base, with 13 bases left in between. The CDR3 covers 15 residues. Germline loops: CDR1 KGHSH, CDR2 LQKENI.

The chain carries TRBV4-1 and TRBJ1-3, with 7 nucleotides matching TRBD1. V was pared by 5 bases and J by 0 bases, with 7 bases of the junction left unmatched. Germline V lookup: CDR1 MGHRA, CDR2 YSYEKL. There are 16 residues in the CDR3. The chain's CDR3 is CASSSPGTASGNTIYF. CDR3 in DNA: TGCGCCAGCAGCTCCCCAGGGACAGCCTCTGGAAACACCATATATTTT.

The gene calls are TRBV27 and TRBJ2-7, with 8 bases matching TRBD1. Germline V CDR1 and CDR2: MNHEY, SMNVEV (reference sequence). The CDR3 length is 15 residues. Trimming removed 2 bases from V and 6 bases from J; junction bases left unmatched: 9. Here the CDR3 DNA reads TGTGCCAGCAGTTTACTAGCCAGGGGGCCTGGCGAGCAGTACTTC. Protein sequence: CASSLLARGPGEQYF.

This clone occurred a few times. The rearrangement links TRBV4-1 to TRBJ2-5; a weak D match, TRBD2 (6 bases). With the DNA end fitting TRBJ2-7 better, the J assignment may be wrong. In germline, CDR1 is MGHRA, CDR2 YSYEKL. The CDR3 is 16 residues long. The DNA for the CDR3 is TGCGCCAGCAGCCAAGGAGAGGGACTGCCTCTCAACGAGCAGTACTTC. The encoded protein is CASSQGEGLPLNEQYF.

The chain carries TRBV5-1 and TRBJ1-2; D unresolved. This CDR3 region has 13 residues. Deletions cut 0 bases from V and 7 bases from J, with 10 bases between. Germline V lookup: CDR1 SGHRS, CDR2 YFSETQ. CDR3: CASSLGEIPGYTF. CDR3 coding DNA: TGCGCCAGCAGCTTGGGGGAGATCCCTGGCTACACCTTC.

CDR3 amino acids: CASSLSGGLYNEQFF. In DNA, the CDR3 is TGTGCCAGCAGCTTGAGCGGGGGTCTATACAATGAGCAGTTCTTC. The rearrangement joins TRBV5-4 to TRBJ2-1; 8 bases agree with TRBD2. Trimming took 1 base from V and 4 from J; bases not matched to a gene: 4. Germline V gene data show CDR1 as SGHNT and CDR2 as YYREEE (reference sequence). This CDR3 is built from 15 residues. The variable domain in full, with the rest retrieved from reference TRBV5-4 and TRBJ2-1, is ETGVTQSPTHLIKTRGQQVTLRCSSQSGHNTVSWYQQALGQGPQFIFQYYREEENGRGNFPPRFSGLQFPNYSSELNVNALELDDSALYLCASSLSGGLYNEQFFGPGTRLTVL.

This CDR3 reads CASSLAGRGGNQPQHF. The CDR3 coding sequence is TGTGCCAGCAGCTTAGCCGGCAGGGGTGGCAATCAGCCCCAGCATTTT. The chain employs TRBV7-6 and TRBJ1-5; possibly TRBD1 for D (6 bases). V lost 0 bases and J lost 2, with 11 bases in between. The CDR3 totals 16 residues. From germline, CDR1 is SGHVS and CDR2 FNYEAQ.

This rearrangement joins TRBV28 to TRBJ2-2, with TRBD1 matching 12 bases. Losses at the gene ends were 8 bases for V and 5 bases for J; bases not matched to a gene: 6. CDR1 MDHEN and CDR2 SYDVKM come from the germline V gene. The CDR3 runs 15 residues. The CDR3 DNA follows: TGTGCCAGCCGGGACAGGGGGCATCCTACCGGGGAGCTGTTTTTT. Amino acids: CASRDRGHPTGELFF.

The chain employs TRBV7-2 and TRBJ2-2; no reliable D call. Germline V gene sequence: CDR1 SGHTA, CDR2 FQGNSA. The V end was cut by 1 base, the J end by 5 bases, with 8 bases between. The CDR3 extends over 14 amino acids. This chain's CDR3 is CASSLVRLTGELFF. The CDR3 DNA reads TGTGCCAGCAGCTTAGTCAGGTTGACCGGGGAGCTGTTTTTT.

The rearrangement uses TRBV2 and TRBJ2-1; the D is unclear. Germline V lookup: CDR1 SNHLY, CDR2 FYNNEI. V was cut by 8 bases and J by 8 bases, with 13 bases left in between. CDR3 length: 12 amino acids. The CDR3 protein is CASSLGGHEQFF. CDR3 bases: TGTGCCAGCTCCCTGGGTGGGCATGAGCAGTTCTTC.

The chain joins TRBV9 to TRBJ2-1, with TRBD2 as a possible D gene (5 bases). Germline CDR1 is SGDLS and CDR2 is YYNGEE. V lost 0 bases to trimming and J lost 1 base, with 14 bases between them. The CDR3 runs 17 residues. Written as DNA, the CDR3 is TGTGCCAGCAGCGTAGGGCTTAGGACTTCATCCTACAATGAGCAGTTCTTC. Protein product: CASSVGLRTSSYNEQFF.